The 17 T cell receptor beta chains listed next were all sequenced from one sample in a study of T cells after somatic rescue of genetic block. The method was immunoSEQ multiplex PCR; TCRdb's version includes in-frame clones alone and lacks a portion of them. Among about 68,000 clones listed, under 95% were seen once. Sequencing input: peripheral blood mononuclear cells (PBMCs). Source of these receptors: a man between 35 and 55 years old.

This sequence joins TRBV7-6 and TRBJ1-1; D remains ambiguous. V dropped 2 bases and J dropped 4 bases, with 8 bases sitting between them. Germline lookup yields CDR1 SGHVS and CDR2 FNYEAQ. This CDR3 contains 13 residues. As DNA, the CDR3 is TGTGCCAGCAGCTTAACCCGGGGCACTGAAGCTTTCTTT. It yields the protein CASSLTRGTEAFF.

This chain joins TRBV7-9 and TRBJ2-5; tentatively, D is TRBD1 or TRBD2 (6 bases each). The ends were cut back, 5 bases at V and 5 bases at J, with 9 bases in the middle. The CDR3 runs to 12 residues. Germline V gene lookup returns CDR1 SEHNR and CDR2 FQNEAQ (reference sequence). Here the CDR3 reads CASSQGGETQYF. In DNA, the CDR3 is TGTGCCAGCAGCCAAGGGGGGGAGACCCAGTACTTC.

The chain carries TRBV7-2 and TRBJ2-5; 10 bases line up with TRBD2. Germline CDR1 and CDR2: SGHTA and FQGNSA. The CDR3 totals 15 residues. Trimming took 6 bases from V and 4 from J; bases not matched to a gene: 8. The CDR3 DNA follows: TGTGCCAGCAGAAACGTGGTAGCGGGAGGAGAGACCCAGTACTTC. Its protein product is CASRNVVAGGETQYF. The full variable domain, its missing parts supplied by reference TRBV7-2 and TRBJ2-5, is GAGVSQSPSNKVTEKGKDVELRCDPISGHTALYWYRQSLGQGLEFLIYFQGNSAPDKSGLPSDRFSAERTGGSVSTLTIQRTQQEDSAVYLCASRNVVAGGETQYFGPGTRLLVL.

The J gene is TRBJ2-7, the V gene TRBV28; D possibly corresponds to TRBD2 (5 bases). Trimming cost V 6 bases and J 0 bases, with 12 bases left between them. The CDR3 runs to 14 residues. Germline V gene sequence: CDR1 MDHEN, CDR2 SYDVKM. The CDR3 coding sequence is TGTGCCAGCAGGCTTCATCGGGACTCCTACGAGCAGTACTTC. This encodes CASRLHRDSYEQYF.

The chain joins TRBV18 to TRBJ2-5, with TRBD1 matching 12 bases. The CDR3 totals 17 residues. Germline V gives CDR1 KGHSH, CDR2 LQKENI. With 5 bases clipped from V and 0 bases from J, the junction kept 7 bases outside the gene matches. The CDR3 DNA follows: TGTGCCAGCTCAGCATATGGGACAGGGGGCAACCAAGAGACCCAGTACTTC. It translates to CASSAYGTGGNQETQYF.

The chain carries TRBV5-6 and TRBJ2-1, with D maybe TRBD1 (5 bases). Trimming removed 3 bases at V and 6 bases at J, with 10 bases between. In germline, CDR1 is SGHDT, CDR2 YYEEEE. This CDR3 has 13 amino acids. The CDR3 spells CASSYGHSNEQFF. CDR3 DNA sequence: TGTGCCAGCAGCTACGGACATAGCAATGAGCAGTTCTTC.

The V and J genes are TRBV4-2 and TRBJ1-1, with D possibly TRBD1 on 5 matching bases. V lost 5 bases and J 2 bases, leaving 15 bases between the germline ends. The CDR3 has 15 residues. CDR1 is LGHNA, CDR2 YNFKEQ, per germline. The CDR3 DNA reads as TGTGCCAGCAGCTTGGATGGGACGGGAAACACTGAAGCTTTCTTT. Protein: CASSLDGTGNTEAFF.

This rearrangement joins TRBV11-3 to TRBJ1-1, with 8 bases aligning to TRBD1. V lost 8 bases and J lost 1; bases outside the gene matches: 6. Germline CDR1 reads SGHNT; CDR2 reads YENEEA. CDR3 length: 14 residues. Here the CDR3 reads CASLPGQENTEAFF. The CDR3 DNA sequence: TGTGCCAGCCTCCCGGGACAGGAGAACACTGAAGCTTTCTTT.

The chain is built from TRBV27 and TRBJ2-3; no clear D. Germline CDR1 reads MNHEY; CDR2 reads SMNVEV (reference sequence). Deletions cut 8 bases from V and 2 bases from J, with 11 bases between. This CDR3 spans 13 amino acids. CDR3 bases: TGTGCCAGCTCGAGATGGCTCACAGATACGCAGTATTTT. It yields the protein CASSRWLTDTQYF.

V and J are TRBV21-1 and TRBJ2-7; the table gives TRBD2 as D, unverified against the DNA. TRBV21-1 is described as a pseudogene. The CDR3 loop spans 18 amino acids. CDR3 sequence reads: CASSKSRGLAGESYEQYF. CDR3 bases: TGTGCCAGCAGCAAATCGCGCGGACTAGCGGGAGAGTCCTACGAGCAGTACTTC.

In this sample, this clone turned up once. The chain combines TRBV10-3 with TRBJ2-1; weak D call: TRBD2 (6 bases). The germline V gene has CDR1 ENHRY and CDR2 SYGVKD. This CDR3 is built from 15 residues. V lost 5 bases and J lost 4, with 15 bases in between. The CDR3 spells CAISTSPDLYNEQFF. As DNA, the CDR3 is TGTGCCATCAGTACTAGCCCGGACCTTTACAATGAGCAGTTCTTC.

This sequence joins TRBV10-2 and TRBJ1-2; TRBD1 matches 7 bases. Germline V gene sequence: CDR1 WSHSY, CDR2 SAAADI. Germline trimming cut 7 bases from V and 4 bases from J; bases unmatched to any gene: 9. This CDR3 comprises 14 residues. Here the CDR3 DNA reads TGCGCCAGCAAGGGGGCAGGGGTGGCCTATGGCTACACCTTC. Its translation: CASKGAGVAYGYTF.

The rearrangement links TRBV4-2 to TRBJ2-2, with 10 nucleotides matching TRBD2. The CDR3 has 16 residues. Germline CDR1 reads LGHNA; CDR2 reads YNFKEQ. With V trimmed by 4 bases and J by 7 bases, 9 bases remained unmatched. The CDR3 DNA reads as TGTGCCAGCAGCCCCCAAAGCGGGAGGGCCGGCGGGGAGCTGTTTTTT. Translated: CASSPQSGRAGGELFF.

The sample holds a few counts of this clone. The V call is TRBV19, the J call TRBJ1-5, with 7 bases aligning to TRBD1. Looked up from germline, CDR1 is LNHDA and CDR2 is SQIVND (reference sequence). V lost 7 bases to trimming and J lost 5 bases; unmatched junction nucleotides: 5. The CDR3 contains 13 residues. Written as DNA, the CDR3 is TGTGCCAGTAATGACAGGGCTTATCAGCCCCAGCATTTT. This sequence encodes CASNDRAYQPQHF.

V usage is TRBV10-2 and J usage is TRBJ2-5, with 7 bases aligning to TRBD1. The length of the CDR3 is 14 residues. The trim removed 6 bases at V and 1 base at J, leaving 5 bases unmatched. Germline CDR1 WSHSY, CDR2 SAAADI. CDR3 protein: CASRSGQFQETQYF. The CDR3 coding sequence is TGCGCCAGCAGATCGGGACAGTTCCAAGAGACCCAGTACTTC.

The genes are TRBV15 and TRBJ2-2; D possibly matches TRBD1 or TRBD2 (5 bases each). The CDR3 runs to 14 residues. The germline V gene has CDR1 LNHNV and CDR2 YYDKDF (reference sequence). Trimming cost V 4 bases and J 15 bases, with 21 bases left between them. CDR3 DNA: TGTGCCACCAGCACAACCGGCCGGGGCCCAACAATGTTTTTT. This sequence encodes CATSTTGRGPTMFF.

The J gene is TRBJ2-3, the V gene TRBV13; TRBD1 matches at 9 bases. The CDR3 runs 16 residues. The germline CDR1 and CDR2 sequences are PRHDT and FYEKMQ (reference sequence). V was clipped by 2 bases and J by 4 bases; unmatched bases: 7. The CDR3 bases are TGTGCCAGCAGCTTAACCCGGGACAGGGAACCAGATACGCAGTATTTT. It encodes CASSLTRDREPDTQYF.